The clone carrying this T cell receptor beta chain appeared once. Antigen: not known. Assay: immunoSEQ multiplex PCR; the TCRdb copy retains only in-frame clones and omits some. The sample comprises 150,000 to 200,000 clones, over 85% of which are singletons, and about 3.9% rests with the top ten. V was clipped by 2 bases and J by 3 bases, with 11 bases between them. This CDR3 is built from 15 residues. The V gene's germline CDR1 is SEHNR and CDR2 FQNEAQ (reference sequence). This entry comes from a study of T cell responses to AZD1222 COVID-19 vaccine. Whole-study results and caveats: Females outnumbered males among donors, who were mostly white British; clonal diversity was possibly underestimated.

The sequence came from an adult in good health. The input for sequencing was peripheral blood, taken on day 0 of AZD1222 vaccination. The chain joins TRBV7-9 to TRBJ2-1, with D possibly TRBD1 on 6 matching bases. Here the CDR3 reads CASSLKGGYYNEQFF. The CDR3 DNA is TGTGCCAGCAGCTTAAAAGGGGGTTACTACAATGAGCAGTTCTTC.